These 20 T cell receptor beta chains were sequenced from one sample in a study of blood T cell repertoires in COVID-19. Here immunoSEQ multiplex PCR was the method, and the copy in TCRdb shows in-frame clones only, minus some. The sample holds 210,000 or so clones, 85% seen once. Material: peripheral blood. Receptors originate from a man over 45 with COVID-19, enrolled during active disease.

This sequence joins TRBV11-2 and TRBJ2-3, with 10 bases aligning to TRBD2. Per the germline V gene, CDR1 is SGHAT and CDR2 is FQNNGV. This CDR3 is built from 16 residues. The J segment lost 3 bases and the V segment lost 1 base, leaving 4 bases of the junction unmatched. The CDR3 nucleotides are TGTGCCAGCAGCTTAGTTCGACTAGCGGGTACAGATACGCAGTATTTT. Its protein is CASSLVRLAGTDTQYF. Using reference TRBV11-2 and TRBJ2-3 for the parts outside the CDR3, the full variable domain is EAGVAQSPRYKIIEKRQSVAFWCNPISGHATLYWYQQILGQGPKLLIQFQNNGVVDDSQLPKDRFSAERLKGVDSTLKIQPAKLEDSAVYLCASSLVRLAGTDTQYFGPGTRLTVL.

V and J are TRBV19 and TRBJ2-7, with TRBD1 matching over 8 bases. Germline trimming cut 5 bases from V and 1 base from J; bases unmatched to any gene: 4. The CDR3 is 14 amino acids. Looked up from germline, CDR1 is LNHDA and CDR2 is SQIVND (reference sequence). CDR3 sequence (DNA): TGTGCCAGTAGTCCGAGGACAGGGTCCTACGAGCAGTACTTC. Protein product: CASSPRTGSYEQYF.

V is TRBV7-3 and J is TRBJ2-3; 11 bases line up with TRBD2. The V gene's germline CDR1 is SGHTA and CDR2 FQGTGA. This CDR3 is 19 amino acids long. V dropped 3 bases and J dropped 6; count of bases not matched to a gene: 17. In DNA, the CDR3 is TGTGCCAGCAGCTTGAAGACTAGCGGGGTTACAGCCCCTCCGGATACGCAGTATTTT. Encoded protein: CASSLKTSGVTAPPDTQYF.

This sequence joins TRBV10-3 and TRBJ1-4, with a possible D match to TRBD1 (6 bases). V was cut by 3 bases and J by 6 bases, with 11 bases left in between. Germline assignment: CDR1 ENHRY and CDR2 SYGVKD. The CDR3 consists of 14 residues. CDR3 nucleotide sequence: TGTGCCATCAGTGACTCGGGGGGCGATGAAAAACTGTTTTTT. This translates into CAISDSGGDEKLFF.

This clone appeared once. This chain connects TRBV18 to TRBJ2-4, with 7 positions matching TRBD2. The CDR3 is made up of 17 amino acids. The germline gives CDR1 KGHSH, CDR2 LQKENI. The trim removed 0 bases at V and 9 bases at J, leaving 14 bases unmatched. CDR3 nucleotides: TGTGCCAGCTCACCACCTAGTTCCCCGGGAGGCTTTTCCATTCAGTACTTC. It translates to CASSPPSSPGGFSIQYF.

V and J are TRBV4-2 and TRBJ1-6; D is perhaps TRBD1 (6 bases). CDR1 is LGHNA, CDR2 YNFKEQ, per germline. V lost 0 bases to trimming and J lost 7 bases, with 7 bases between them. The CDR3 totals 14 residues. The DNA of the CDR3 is TGTGCCAGCAGCCAAGAAACAGGGAATTCACCCCTCCACTTT. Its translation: CASSQETGNSPLHF.

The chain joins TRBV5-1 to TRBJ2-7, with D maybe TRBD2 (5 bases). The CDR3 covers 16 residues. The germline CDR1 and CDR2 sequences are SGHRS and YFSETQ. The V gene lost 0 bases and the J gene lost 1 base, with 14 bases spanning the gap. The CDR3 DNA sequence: TGCGCCAGCAGCTTGGGCGGGTCCCTTGGGTCCTACGAGCAGTACTTC. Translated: CASSLGGSLGSYEQYF.

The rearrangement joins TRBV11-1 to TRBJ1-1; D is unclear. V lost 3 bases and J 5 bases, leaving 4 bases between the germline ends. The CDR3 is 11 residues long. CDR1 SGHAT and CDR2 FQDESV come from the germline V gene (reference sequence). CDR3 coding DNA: TGTGCCAGCAGCTTCCTGACTGAAGCTTTCTTT. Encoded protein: CASSFLTEAFF.

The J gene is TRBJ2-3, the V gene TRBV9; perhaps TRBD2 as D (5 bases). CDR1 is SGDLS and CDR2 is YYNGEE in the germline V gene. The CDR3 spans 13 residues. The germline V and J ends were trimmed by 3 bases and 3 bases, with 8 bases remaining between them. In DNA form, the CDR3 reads TGTGCCAGCAGCGGAGGGCCGACAGATACGCAGTATTTT. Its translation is CASSGGPTDTQYF.

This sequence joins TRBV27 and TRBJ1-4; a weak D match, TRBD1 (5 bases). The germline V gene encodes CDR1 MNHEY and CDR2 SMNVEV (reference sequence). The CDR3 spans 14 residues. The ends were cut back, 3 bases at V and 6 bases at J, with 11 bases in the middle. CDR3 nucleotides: TGTGCCAGCAGTTTCGCAGGGTCTCATGAAAAACTGTTTTTT. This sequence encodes CASSFAGSHEKLFF.

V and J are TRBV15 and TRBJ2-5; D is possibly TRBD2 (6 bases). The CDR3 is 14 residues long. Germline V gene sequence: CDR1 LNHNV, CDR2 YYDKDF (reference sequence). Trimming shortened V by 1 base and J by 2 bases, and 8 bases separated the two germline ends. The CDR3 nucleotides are TGTGCCACCAGCAGAGGACTAGGGCAAGAGACCCAGTACTTC. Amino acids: CATSRGLGQETQYF.

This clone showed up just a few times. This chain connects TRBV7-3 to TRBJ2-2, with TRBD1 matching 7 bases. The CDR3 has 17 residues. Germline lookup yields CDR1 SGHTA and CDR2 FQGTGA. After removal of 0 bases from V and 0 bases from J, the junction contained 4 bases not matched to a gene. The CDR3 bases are TGTGCCAGCAGCTTAACAGGGGGCACCGCGAACACCGGGGAGCTGTTTTTT. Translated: CASSLTGGTANTGELFF.

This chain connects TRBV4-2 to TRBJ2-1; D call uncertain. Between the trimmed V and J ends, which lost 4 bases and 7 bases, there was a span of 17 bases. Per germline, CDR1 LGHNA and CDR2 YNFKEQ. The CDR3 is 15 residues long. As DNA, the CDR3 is TGTGCCAGCAGCCGAGACCCCTCCAAGAGTAATGAGCAGTTCTTC. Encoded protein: CASSRDPSKSNEQFF.

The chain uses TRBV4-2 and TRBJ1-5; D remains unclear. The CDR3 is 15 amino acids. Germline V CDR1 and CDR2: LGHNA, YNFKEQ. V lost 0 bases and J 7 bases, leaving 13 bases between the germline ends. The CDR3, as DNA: TGTGCCAGCAGCCAAGATTTAGCCAGTCGGCAGCCCCAGCATTTT. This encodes CASSQDLASRQPQHF.

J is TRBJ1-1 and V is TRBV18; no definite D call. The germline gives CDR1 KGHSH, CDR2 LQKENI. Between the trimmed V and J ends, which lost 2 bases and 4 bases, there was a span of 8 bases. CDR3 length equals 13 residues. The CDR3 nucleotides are TGTGCCAGCTCACCAGGGCAGTTCACTGAAGCTTTCTTT. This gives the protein CASSPGQFTEAFF.

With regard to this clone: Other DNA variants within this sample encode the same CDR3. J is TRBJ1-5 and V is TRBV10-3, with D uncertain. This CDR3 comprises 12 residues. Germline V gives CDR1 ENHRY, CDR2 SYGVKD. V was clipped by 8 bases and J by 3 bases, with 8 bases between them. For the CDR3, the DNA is TGTGCCATCTCATCCCCCAATCAGCCCCAGCATTTT. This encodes CAISSPNQPQHF.

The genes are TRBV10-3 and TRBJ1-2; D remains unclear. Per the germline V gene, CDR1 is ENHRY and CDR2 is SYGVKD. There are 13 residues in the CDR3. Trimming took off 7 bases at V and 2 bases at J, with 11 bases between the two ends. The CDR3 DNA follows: TGTGCCATCAACAATGGCCCCAACTATGGCTACACCTTC. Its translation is CAINNGPNYGYTF.

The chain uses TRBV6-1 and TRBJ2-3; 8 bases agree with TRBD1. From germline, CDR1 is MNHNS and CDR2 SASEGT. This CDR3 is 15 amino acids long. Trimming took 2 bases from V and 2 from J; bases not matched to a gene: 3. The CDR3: CASSEYQGATDTQYF. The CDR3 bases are TGTGCCAGCAGTGAATACCAGGGGGCCACAGATACGCAGTATTTT.

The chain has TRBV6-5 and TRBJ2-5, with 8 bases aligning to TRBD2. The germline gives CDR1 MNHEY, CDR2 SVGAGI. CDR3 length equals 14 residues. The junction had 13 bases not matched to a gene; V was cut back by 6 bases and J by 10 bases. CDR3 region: CASSPGVAGWVQYF. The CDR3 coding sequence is TGTGCCAGCAGCCCCGGGGTAGCGGGGTGGGTCCAGTACTTC.

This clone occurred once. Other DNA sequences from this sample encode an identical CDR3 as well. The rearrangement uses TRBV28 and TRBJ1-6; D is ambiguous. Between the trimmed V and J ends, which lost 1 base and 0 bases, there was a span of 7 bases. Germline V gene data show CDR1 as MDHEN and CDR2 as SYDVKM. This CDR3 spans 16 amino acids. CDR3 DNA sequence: TGTGCCAGCAGTTTATCGGGTAGCTCCTATAATTCACCCCTCCACTTT. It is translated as CASSLSGSSYNSPLHF.